The 5 T cell receptor beta chains listed next were all sequenced from one sample in a study of cytomegalovirus exposure and HLA in healthy donors. The PCR used 60 Vbeta and 13 Jbeta primers. Some clones are missing from TCRdb's copy, which holds only in-frame ones; the method was immunoSEQ multiplex PCR. Of tens of thousands of clones listed, approximately 65% are singletons. Sequencing was carried out using PBMCs. The receptors stem from a man aged 25-40 years in good health and CMV-seronegative.

This chain joins TRBV16 and TRBJ2-5, with D maybe TRBD1 (6 bases). The CDR3 spans 15 residues. V was cut by 1 base and J by 3 bases, with 12 bases left in between. Germline lookup yields CDR1 KGHSY and CDR2 FQNENV. The CDR3 region is CASSQFSRGKETQYF. CDR3 in DNA: TGTGCCAGCAGCCAATTCTCCAGGGGAAAAGAGACCCAGTACTTC.

This clone was counted a single time. The gene calls are TRBV9 and TRBJ2-1; TRBD2 aligns across 8 bases. Trimming removed 3 bases from V and 4 bases from J; junction bases left unmatched: 9. This CDR3 spans 16 amino acids. The V gene's germline CDR1 is SGDLS and CDR2 YYNGEE. CDR3 sequence: CASSARVLAVYNEQFF. The CDR3 coding sequence is TGTGCCAGCAGCGCCAGAGTACTAGCGGTTTACAATGAGCAGTTCTTC.

The CDR3 sequence is CASSQDMAGGATFIDTQYF. The CDR3 DNA reads as TGCGCCAGCAGCCAAGATATGGCAGGGGGCGCGACTTTCATAGATACGCAGTATTTT. The chain combines TRBV4-1 with TRBJ2-3; TRBD1 matches at 8 bases. The CDR3 runs 19 residues. With V trimmed by 0 bases and J by 5 bases, 16 bases remained unmatched. Germline CDR1 is MGHRA and CDR2 is YSYEKL.

In this sample, this clone turned up a few times. The chain recombines TRBV7-2 with TRBJ2-1, with unresolved D. The CDR3 has 14 amino acids. Germline V lookup: CDR1 SGHTA, CDR2 FQGNSA. The V and J ends lost 2 bases and 2 bases respectively, with 7 bases between them. For the CDR3, the DNA is TGTGCCAGCAGCTTAAACCCAGCCTACAATGAGCAGTTCTTC. Its translation is CASSLNPAYNEQFF.

This clone was observed a handful of times. This sequence joins TRBV1 and TRBJ1-4. TRBV1 corresponds to a pseudogene. The CDR3 sequence is 17 residues long. The CDR3 DNA sequence: TGCACCAGCAGCCAAGAAGTTGTGCCCGGGGAAAATGAAAAACTGTTTTTT. Protein: CTSSQEVVPGENEKLFF.